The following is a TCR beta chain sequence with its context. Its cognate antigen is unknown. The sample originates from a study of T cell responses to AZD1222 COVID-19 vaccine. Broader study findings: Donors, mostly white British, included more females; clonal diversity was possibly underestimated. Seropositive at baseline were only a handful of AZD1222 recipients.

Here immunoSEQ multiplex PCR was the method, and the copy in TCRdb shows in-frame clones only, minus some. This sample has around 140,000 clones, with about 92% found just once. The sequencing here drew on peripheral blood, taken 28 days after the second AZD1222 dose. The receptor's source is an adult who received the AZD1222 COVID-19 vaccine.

The CDR3 DNA reads TGTGCCAGCAGCTTATTACAGGCCTATCAGCAGTTCTTC. It is translated as CASSLLQAYQQFF. The rearrangement links TRBV7-2 to TRBJ2-1, with a tentative D call TRBD1 (5 bases). Trimming took off 2 bases at V and 11 bases at J, with 13 bases between the two ends. CDR3 length equals 13 residues. Germline V CDR1 and CDR2: SGHTA, FQGNSA.